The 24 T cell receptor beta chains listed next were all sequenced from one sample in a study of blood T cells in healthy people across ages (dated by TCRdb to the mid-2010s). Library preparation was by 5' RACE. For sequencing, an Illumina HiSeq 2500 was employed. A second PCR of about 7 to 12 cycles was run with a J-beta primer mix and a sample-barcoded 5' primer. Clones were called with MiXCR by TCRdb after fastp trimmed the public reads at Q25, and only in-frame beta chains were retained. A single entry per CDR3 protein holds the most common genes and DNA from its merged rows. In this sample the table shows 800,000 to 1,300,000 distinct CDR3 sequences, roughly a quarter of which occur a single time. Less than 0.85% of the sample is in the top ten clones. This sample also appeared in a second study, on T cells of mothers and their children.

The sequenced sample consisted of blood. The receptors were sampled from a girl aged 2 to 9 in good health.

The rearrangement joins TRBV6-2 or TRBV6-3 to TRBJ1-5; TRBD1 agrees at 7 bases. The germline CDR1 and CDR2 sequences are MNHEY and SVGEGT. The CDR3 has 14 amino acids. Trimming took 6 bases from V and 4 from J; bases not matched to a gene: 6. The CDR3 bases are TGTGCCAGCAGCATGGGACAGAGTAATCAGCCCCAGCATTTT. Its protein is CASSMGQSNQPQHF.

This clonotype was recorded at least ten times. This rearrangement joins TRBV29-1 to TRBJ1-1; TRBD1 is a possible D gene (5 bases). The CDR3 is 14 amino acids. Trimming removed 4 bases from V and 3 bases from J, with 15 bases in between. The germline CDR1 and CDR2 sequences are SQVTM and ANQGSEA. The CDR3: CSVAKSWGDTEAFF. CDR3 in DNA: TGCAGCGTTGCTAAGTCGTGGGGGGACACTGAAGCTTTCTTT.

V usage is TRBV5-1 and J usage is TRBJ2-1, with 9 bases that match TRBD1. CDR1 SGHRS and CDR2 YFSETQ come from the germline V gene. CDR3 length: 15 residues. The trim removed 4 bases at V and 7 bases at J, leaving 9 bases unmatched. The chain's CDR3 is CASSTRTGDGNEQFF. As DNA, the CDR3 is TGCGCCAGCAGCACCAGGACAGGGGACGGGAATGAGCAGTTCTTC.

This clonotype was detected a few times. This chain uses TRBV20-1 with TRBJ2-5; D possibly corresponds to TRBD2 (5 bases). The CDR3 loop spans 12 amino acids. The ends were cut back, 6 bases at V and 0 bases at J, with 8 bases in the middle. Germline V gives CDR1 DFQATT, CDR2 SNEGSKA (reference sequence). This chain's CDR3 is CSATEDQETQYF. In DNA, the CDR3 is TGCAGTGCAACGGAGGACCAAGAGACCCAGTACTTC.

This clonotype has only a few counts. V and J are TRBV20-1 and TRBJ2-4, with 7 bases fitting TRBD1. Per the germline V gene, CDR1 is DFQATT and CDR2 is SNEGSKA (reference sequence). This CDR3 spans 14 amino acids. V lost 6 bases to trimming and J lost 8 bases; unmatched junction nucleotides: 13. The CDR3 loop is CSAETGSVGDIQYF. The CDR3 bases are TGCAGTGCAGAGACAGGGAGCGTTGGGGACATTCAGTACTTC.

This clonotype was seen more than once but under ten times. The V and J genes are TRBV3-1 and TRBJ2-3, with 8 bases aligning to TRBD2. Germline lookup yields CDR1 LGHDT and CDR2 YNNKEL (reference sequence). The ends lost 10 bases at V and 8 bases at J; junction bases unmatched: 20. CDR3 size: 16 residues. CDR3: CATQSRSGSMAGTQYF. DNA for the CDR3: TGTGCCACGCAATCCAGAAGCGGGAGTATGGCAGGTACGCAGTATTTT.

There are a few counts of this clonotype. The CDR3 DNA is TGCGCCAGCAGCCAAGATCGAAGGGTACATGAGCAGTTCTTC. Its translation is CASSQDRRVHEQFF. The V call is TRBV4-3, the J call TRBJ2-1; no firm D call. V lost 0 bases to trimming and J lost 8 bases, with 11 bases between them. The germline V gene encodes CDR1 LGHNA and CDR2 YSLEER. This CDR3 has 14 amino acids.

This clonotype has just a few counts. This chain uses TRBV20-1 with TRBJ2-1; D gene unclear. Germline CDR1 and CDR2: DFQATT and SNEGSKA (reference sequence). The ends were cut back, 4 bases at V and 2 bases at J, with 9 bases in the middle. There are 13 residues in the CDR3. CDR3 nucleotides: TGCAGTGCTAAAATCCTCGCCTACAATGAGCAGTTCTTC. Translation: CSAKILAYNEQFF.

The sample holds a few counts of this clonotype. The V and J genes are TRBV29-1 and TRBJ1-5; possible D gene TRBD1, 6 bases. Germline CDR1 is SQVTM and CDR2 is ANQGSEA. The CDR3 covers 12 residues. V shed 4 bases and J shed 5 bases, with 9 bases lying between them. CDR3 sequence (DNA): TGCAGCGTTGGACAGGTTGATCAGCCCCAGCATTTT. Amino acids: CSVGQVDQPQHF. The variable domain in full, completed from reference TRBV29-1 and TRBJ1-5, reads SAVISQKPSRDICQRGTSLTIQCQVDSQVTMMFWYRQQPGQSLTLIATANQGSEATYESGFVIDKFPISRPNLTFSTLTVSNMSPEDSSIYLCSVGQVDQPQHFGDGTRLSIL.

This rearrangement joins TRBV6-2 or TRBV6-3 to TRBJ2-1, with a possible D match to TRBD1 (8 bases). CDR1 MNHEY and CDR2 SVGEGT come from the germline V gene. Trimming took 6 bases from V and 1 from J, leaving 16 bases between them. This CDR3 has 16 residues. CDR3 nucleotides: TGTGCCAGCAGACAGGGGGAGGGAAGTTCCTACAATGAGCAGTTCTTC. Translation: CASRQGEGSSYNEQFF.

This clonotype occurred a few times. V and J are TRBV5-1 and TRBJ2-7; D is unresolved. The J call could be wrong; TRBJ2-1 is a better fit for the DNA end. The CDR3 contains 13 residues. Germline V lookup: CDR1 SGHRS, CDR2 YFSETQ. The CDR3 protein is CASSLFYGGEQFF. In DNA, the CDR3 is TGCGCCAGCAGCTTGTTTTACGGCGGTGAGCAGTTCTTC.

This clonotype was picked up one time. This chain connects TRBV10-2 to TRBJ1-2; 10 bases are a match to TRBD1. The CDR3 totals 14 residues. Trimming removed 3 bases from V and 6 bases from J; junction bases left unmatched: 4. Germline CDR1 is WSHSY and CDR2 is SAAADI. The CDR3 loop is CASSDWGTGDGYTF. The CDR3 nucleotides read TGCGCCAGCAGTGATTGGGGGACAGGGGATGGCTACACCTTC.

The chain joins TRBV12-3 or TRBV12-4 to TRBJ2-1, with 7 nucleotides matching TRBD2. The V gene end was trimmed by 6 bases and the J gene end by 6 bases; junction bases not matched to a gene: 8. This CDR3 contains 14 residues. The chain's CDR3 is CASRMRETGNEQFF. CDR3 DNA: TGTGCCAGCAGGATGCGGGAGACTGGCAATGAGCAGTTCTTC.

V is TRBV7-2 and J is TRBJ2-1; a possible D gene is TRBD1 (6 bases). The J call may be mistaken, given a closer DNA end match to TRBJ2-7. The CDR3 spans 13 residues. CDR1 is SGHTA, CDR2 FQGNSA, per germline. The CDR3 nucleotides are TGTGCCAGCAGCCCCCAACCAGGGGACGAGCAGTACTTC. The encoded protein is CASSPQPGDEQYF.

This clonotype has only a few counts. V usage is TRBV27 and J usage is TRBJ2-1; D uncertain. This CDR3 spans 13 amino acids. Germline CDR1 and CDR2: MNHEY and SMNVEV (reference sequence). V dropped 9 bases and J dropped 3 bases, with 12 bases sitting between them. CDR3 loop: CASTKDVYNEQFF. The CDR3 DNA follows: TGTGCCAGTACGAAGGACGTCTACAATGAGCAGTTCTTC.

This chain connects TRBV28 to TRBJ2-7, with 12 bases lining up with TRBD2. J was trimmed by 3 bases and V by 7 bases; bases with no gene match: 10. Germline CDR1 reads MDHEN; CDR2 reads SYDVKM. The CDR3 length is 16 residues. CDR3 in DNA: TGTGCCAGCACCCGGACTAGCGGGAACCTACGCTACGAGCAGTACTTC. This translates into CASTRTSGNLRYEQYF.

The CDR3 here is CASRSPGGRQETQYF. CDR3 in DNA: TGTGCCAGCCGATCCCCAGGGGGCCGCCAAGAGACCCAGTACTTC. The rearrangement joins TRBV7-2 to TRBJ2-5, with 8 bases aligning to TRBD1. The CDR3 is 15 amino acids. J was trimmed by 1 base and V by 8 bases; bases with no gene match: 9. Germline assignment: CDR1 SGHTA and CDR2 FQGNSA.

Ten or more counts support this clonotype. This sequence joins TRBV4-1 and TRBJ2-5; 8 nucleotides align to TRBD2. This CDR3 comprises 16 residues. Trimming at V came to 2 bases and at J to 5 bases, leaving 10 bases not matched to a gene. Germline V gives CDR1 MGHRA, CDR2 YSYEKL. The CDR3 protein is CASSQLPAGAEETQYF. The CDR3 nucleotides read TGCGCCAGCAGCCAACTCCCAGCGGGAGCCGAGGAGACCCAGTACTTC.

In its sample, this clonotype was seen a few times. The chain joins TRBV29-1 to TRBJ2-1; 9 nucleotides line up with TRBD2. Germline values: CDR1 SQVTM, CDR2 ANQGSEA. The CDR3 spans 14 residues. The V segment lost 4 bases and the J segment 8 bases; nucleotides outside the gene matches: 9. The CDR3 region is CSVGLAGGFYEQFF. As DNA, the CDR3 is TGCAGCGTTGGTCTTGCGGGAGGGTTCTATGAGCAGTTCTTC.

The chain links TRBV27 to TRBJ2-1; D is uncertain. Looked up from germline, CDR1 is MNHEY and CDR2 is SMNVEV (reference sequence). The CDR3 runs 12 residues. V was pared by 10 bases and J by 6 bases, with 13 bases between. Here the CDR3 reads CATIVPSNEQFF. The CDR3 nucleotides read TGTGCCACCATTGTACCTTCCAATGAGCAGTTCTTC.

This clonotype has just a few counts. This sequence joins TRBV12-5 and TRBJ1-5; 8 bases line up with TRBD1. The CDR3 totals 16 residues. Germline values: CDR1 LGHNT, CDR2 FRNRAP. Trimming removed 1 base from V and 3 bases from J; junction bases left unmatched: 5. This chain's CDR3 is CASGLGQGNLNQPQHF. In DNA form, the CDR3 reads TGTGCTAGTGGTTTGGGACAGGGGAATCTCAATCAGCCCCAGCATTTT.

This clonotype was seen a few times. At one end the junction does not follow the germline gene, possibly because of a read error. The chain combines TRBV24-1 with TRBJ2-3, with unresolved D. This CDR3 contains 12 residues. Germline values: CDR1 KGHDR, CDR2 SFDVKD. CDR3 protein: CATSDNKDTQYF. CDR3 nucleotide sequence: TGCGCCACCAGTGATAACAAAGATACGCAGTATTTT.

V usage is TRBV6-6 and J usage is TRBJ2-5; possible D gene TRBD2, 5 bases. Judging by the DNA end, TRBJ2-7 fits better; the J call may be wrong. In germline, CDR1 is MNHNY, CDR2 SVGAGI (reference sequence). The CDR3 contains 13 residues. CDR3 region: CATSTRTSYEQYF. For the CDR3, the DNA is TGTGCCACCTCTACTAGGACCAGCTACGAGCAGTACTTC.

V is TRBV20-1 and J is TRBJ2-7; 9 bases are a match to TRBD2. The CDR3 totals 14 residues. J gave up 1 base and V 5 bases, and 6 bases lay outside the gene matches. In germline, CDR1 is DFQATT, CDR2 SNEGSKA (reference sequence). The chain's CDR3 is CSALTSGRSYEQYF. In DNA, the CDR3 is TGCAGTGCTTTAACTAGCGGGCGTTCCTACGAGCAGTACTTC.